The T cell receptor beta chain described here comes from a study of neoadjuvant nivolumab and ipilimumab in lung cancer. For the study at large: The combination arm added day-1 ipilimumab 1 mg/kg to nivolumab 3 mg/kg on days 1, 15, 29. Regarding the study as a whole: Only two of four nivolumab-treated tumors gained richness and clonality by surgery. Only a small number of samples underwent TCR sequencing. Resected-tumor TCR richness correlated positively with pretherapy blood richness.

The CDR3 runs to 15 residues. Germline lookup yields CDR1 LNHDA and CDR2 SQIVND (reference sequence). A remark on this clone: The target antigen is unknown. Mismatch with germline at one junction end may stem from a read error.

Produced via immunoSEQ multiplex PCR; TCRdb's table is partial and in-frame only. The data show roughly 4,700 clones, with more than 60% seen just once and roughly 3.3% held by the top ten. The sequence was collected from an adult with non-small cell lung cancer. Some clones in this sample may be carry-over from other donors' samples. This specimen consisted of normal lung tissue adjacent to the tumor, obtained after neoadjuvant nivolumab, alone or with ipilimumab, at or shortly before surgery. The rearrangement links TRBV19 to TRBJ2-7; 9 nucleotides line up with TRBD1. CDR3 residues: CASSLEDRGAYEQYF. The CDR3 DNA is TGTGCCAGTAGTTTAGAGGACAGGGGCGCCTACGAGCAGTACTTC.